This TCR beta chain originates from a study of shared clonotypes between healthy human individuals. General study points: Non-shared clonotypes were found to have lower generation probabilities than the clonotypes that were shared by all four of the sorted-subset donors.

This clone was found once. What it recognizes is unknown. When replicate PCRs were run on sorted subsets, they used around 0.2 ug DNA, 30,000 to 35,000 T cell genomes. Sequencing was performed with immunoSEQ multiplex PCR; in TCRdb, only in-frame clones are kept and a portion is missing. The sample lists about 680,000 clones, less than 85% occurring once. The source material was memory CD4+ T cells sorted from blood. Subset here: CD45RA-negative fraction. The receptor's source is a woman in her 30s in good health.

The CDR3 region is CASSFTTGYGYTF. The CDR3 DNA reads as TGTGCCAGCAGCTTTACGACAGGATATGGCTACACCTTC. The V and J genes are TRBV11-2 and TRBJ1-2, with D possibly TRBD1 on 6 matching bases. The CDR3 extends over 13 amino acids. The V gene lost 3 bases and the J gene lost 5 bases, with 10 bases spanning the gap. Germline V gives CDR1 SGHAT, CDR2 FQNNGV.